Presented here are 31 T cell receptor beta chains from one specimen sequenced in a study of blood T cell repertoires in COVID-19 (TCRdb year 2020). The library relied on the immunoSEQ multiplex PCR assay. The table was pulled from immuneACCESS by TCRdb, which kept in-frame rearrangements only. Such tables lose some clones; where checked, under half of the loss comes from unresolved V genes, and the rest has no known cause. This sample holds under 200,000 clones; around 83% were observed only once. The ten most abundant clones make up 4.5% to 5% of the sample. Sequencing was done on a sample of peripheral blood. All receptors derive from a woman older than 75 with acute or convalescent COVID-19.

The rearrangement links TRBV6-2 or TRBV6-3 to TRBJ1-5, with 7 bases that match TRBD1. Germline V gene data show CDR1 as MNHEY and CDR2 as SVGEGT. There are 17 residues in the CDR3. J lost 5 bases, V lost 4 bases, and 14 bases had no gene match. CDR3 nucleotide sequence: TGTGCCAGCAGTTTGGGGGCCTACAGGGGCTGGGATCAGCCCCAGCATTTT. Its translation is CASSLGAYRGWDQPQHF.

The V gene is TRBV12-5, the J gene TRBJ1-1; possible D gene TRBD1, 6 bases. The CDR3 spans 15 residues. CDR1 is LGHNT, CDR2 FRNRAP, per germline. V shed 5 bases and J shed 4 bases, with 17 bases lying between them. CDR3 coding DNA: TGTGCTAGTGGTCGGAGCGGGGGCGCAGGCACTGAAGCTTTCTTT. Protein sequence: CASGRSGGAGTEAFF. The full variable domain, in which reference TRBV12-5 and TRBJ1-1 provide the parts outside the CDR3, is DARVTQTPRHKVTEMGQEVTMRCQPILGHNTVFWYRQTMMQGLELLAYFRNRAPLDDSGMPKDRFSAEMPDATLATLKIQPSEPRDSAVYFCASGRSGGAGTEAFFGQGTRLTVV.

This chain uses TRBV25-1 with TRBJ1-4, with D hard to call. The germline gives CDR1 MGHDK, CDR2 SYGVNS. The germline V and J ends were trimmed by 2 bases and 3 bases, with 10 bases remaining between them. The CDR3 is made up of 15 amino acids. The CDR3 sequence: CASSEKRGSNEKLFF. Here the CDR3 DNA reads TGTGCCAGCAGTGAAAAGAGAGGTTCTAATGAAAAACTGTTTTTT.

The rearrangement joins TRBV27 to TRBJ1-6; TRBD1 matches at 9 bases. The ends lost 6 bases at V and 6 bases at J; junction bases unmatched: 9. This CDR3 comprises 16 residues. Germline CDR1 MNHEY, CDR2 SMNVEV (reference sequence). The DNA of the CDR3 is TGTGCCAGCAGCCCTTCACCGGGACAGGGTAATTCACCCCTCCACTTT. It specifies CASSPSPGQGNSPLHF.

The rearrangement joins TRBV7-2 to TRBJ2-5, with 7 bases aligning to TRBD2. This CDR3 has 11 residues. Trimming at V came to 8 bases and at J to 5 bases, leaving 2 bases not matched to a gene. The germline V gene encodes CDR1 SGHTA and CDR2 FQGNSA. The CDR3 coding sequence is TGTGCCAGCCAGGGAGGGGAGACCCAGTACTTC. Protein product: CASQGGETQYF.

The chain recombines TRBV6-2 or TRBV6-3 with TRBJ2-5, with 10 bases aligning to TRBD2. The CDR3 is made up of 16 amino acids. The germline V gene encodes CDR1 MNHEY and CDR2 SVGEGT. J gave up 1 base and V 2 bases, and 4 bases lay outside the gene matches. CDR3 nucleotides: TGTGCCAGCAGTTACCTCCCTAGCGGGAGCCAAGAGACCCAGTACTTC. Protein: CASSYLPSGSQETQYF.

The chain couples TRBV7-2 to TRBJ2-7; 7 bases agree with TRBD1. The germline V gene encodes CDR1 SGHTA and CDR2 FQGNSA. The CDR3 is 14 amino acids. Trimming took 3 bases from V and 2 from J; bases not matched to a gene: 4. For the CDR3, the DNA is TGTGCCAGCAGCTTGGGACAGCCGCCCTACGAGCAGTACTTC. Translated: CASSLGQPPYEQYF.

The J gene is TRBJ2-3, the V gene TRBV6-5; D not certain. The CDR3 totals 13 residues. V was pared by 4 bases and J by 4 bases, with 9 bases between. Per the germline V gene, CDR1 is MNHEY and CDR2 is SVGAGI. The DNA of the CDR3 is TGTGCCAGCAGTTTCAGTGGCCCAGATACGCAGTATTTT. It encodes CASSFSGPDTQYF.

The CDR3 nucleotides are TGTGCCAGCAGCTTACTTCCGGGGGATGGCACAGATACGCAGTATTTT. Its protein product is CASSLLPGDGTDTQYF. The rearrangement joins TRBV7-3 to TRBJ2-3; D perhaps matches TRBD2 (6 bases). Germline lookup yields CDR1 SGHTA and CDR2 FQGTGA. V lost 2 bases, J lost 1 base, and 13 bases lay in between. CDR3 length: 16 amino acids.

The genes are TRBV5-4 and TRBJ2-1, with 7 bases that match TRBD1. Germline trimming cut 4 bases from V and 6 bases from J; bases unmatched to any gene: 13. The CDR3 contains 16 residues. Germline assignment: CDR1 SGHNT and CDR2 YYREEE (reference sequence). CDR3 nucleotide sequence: TGTGCCAGCAGCCCCTACGGGACAGTATTTACCAATGAGCAGTTCTTC. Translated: CASSPYGTVFTNEQFF.

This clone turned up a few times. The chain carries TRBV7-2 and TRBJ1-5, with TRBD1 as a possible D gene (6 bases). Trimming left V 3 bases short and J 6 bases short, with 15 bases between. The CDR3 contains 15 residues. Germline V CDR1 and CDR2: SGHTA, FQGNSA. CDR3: CASSLEQGAIQPQHF. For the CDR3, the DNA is TGTGCCAGCAGCTTGGAACAGGGCGCTATTCAGCCCCAGCATTTT.

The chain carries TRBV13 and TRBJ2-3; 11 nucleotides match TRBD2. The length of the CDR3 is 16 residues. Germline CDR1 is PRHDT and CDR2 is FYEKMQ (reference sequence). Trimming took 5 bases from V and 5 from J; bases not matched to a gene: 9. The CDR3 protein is CASSLRLAGIIDTQYF. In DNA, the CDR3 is TGTGCCAGCAGCCTGAGACTAGCGGGAATCATAGATACGCAGTATTTT.

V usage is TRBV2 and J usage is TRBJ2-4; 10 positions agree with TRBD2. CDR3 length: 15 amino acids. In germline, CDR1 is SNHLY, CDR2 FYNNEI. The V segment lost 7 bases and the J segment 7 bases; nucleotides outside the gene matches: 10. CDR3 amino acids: CASKEREGLTNIQYF. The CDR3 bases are TGTGCCAGCAAAGAGCGGGAGGGCCTTACTAACATTCAGTACTTC.

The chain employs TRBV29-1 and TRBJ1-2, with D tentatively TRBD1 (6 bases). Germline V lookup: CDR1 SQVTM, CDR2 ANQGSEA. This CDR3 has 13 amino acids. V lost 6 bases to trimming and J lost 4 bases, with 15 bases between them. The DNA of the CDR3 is TGCAGCGTACCGACAGGCCCGCTCTATGGCTACACCTTC. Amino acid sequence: CSVPTGPLYGYTF.

The CDR3 bases are TGCGCCAGCAGCTTTCTAGGGGGTAAAGAGACCCAGTACTTC. Protein sequence: CASSFLGGKETQYF. The chain has TRBV5-1 and TRBJ2-5, with a weak D call TRBD1 (6 bases). The CDR3 is 14 amino acids. Germline values: CDR1 SGHRS, CDR2 YFSETQ. Trimming removed 2 bases from V and 3 bases from J, with 11 bases in between.

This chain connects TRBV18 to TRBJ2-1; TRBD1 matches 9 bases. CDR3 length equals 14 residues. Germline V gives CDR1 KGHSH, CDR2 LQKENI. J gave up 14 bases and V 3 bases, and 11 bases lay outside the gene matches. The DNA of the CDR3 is TGTGCCAGCTCACCGACAGGACAGGGGTATAATAAGTTCTTC. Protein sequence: CASSPTGQGYNKFF.

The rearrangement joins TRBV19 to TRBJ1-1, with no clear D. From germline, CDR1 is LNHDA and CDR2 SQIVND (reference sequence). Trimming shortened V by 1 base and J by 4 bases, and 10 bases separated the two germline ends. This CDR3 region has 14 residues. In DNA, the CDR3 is TGTGCCAGTAGTATAGGAGGAGGAGGCACTGAAGCTTTCTTT. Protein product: CASSIGGGGTEAFF.

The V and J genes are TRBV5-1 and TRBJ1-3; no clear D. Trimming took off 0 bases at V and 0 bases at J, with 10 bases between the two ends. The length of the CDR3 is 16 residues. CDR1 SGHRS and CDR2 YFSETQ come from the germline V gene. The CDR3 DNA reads TGCGCCAGCAGCTTGGGGGCCAGGAACTCTGGAAACACCATATATTTT. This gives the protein CASSLGARNSGNTIYF.

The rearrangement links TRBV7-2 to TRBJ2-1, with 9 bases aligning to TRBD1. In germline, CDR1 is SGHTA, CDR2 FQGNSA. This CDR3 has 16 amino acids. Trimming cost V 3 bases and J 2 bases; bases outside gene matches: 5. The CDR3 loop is CASSLGQGQPYNEQFF. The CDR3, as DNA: TGTGCCAGCAGCTTGGGACAGGGACAGCCCTACAATGAGCAGTTCTTC.

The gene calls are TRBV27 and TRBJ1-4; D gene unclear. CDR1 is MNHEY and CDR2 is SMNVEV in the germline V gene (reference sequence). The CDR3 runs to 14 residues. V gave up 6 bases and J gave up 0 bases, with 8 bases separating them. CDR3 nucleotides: TGTGCCAGCAGCCCGATAGCAACTAATGAAAAACTGTTTTTT. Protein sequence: CASSPIATNEKLFF.

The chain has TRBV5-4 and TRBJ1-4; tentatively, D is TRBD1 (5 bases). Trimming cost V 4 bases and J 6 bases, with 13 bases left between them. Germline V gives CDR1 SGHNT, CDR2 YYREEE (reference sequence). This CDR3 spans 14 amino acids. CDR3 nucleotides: TGTGCCAGCAGCGTCGGGGGGGAGGATGAAAAACTGTTTTTT. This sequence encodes CASSVGGEDEKLFF.

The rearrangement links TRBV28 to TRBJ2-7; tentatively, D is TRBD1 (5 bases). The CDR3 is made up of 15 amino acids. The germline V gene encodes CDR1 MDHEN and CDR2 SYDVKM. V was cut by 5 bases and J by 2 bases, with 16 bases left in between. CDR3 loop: CASSPHRQGAYEQYF. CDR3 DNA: TGTGCCAGCAGTCCCCACCGACAAGGGGCCTACGAGCAGTACTTC.

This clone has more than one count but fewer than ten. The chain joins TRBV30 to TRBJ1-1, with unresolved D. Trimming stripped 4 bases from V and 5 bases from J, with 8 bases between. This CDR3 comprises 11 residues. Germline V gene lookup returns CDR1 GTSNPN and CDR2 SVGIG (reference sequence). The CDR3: CAWNNGTEAFF. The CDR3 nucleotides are TGTGCCTGGAATAACGGGACTGAAGCTTTCTTT.

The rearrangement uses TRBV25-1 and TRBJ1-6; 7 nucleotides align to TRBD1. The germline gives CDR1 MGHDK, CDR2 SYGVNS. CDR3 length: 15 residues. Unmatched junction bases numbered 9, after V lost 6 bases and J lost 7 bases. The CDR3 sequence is CASRGDDRANSPLHF. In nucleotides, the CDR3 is TGTGCCAGCAGGGGCGATGACAGGGCGAATTCACCCCTCCACTTT.

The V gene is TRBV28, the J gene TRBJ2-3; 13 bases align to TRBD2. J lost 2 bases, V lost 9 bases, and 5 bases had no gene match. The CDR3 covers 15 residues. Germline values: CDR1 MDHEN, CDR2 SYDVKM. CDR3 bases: TGTGCCAGTGGGACTAGCGGGACTTACACAGATACGCAGTATTTT. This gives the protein CASGTSGTYTDTQYF.

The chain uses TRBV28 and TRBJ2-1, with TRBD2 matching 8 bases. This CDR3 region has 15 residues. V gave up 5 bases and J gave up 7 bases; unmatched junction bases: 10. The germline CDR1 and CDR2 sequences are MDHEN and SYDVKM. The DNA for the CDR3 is TGTGCCAGCAGTCCTACTAGCGGAGCTGGAAATGAGCAGTTCTTC. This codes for CASSPTSGAGNEQFF.

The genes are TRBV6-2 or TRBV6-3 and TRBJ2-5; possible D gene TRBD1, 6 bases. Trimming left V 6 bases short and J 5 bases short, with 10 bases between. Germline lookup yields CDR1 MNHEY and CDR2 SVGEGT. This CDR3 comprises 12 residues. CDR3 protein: CASSNRVETQYF. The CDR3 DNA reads TGTGCCAGCAGCAACAGGGTGGAGACCCAGTACTTC.

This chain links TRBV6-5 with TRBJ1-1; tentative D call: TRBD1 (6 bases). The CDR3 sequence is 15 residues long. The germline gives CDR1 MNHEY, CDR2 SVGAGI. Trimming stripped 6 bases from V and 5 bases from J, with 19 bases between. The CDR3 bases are TGTGCCAGCAGAAACCGCGACAGGCCGAAGACTGAAGCTTTCTTT. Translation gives CASRNRDRPKTEAFF.

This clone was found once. The CDR3 DNA is TGTGCCAGCTCAGAAGTTGGGGTGGGGCGCCCAAGCACAGATACGCAGTATTTT. Protein: CASSEVGVGRPSTDTQYF. The rearrangement uses TRBV18 and TRBJ2-3; weak D call: TRBD1 (5 bases). The CDR3 is 18 residues long. Trimming cost V 5 bases and J 0 bases, with 21 bases left between them. Per the germline V gene, CDR1 is KGHSH and CDR2 is LQKENI. Combining the CDR3 with reference TRBV18 and TRBJ2-3 gives the whole variable domain NAGVMQNPRHLVRRRGQEARLRCSPMKGHSHVYWYRQLPEEGLKFMVYLQKENIIDESGMPKERFSAEFPKEGPSILRIQQVVRGDSAAYFCASSEVGVGRPSTDTQYFGPGTRLTVL.

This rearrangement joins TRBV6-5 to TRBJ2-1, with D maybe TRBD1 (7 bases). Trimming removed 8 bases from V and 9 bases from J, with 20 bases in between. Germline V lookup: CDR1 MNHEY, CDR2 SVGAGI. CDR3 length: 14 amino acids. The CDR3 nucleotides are TGTGCCAGCTTAGCGGACAGGTGGATAGGTGAGCAGTTCTTC. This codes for CASLADRWIGEQFF.

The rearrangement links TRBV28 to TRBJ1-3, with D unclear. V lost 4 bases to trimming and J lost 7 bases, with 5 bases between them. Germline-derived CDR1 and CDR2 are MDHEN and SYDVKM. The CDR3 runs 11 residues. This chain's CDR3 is CASSSGNTIYF. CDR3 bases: TGTGCCAGCAGTTCCGGGAACACCATATATTTT.